This T cell receptor (beta chain) was identified in a study of CD8 T cells in ankylosing spondylitis. Libraries of TCR beta came from quantitative 5'-RACE with molecular barcodes. TCRdb re-derived calls from the 5' RACE reads in MiXCR, one entry per CDR3 protein. Here the sample spans 300,000 to 400,000 distinct CDR3 sequences, about 9.9% being singletons. This clonotype occurred many times. The sequence was obtained from a female donor with ankylosing spondylitis or in good health (not recorded which). The sequenced material came from blood, either unsorted or a sorted T cell fraction (not recorded which).

The CDR3 sequence is CASSVGQAAGTDTQYF. The CDR3 DNA reads TGTGCCAGCAGCGTAGGGCAAGCGGCAGGCACAGATACGCAGTATTTT. This chain connects TRBV9 to TRBJ2-3, with D perhaps TRBD2 (5 bases). Deletions cut 0 bases from V and 1 base from J, with 12 bases between. Germline CDR1 is SGDLS and CDR2 is YYNGEE. The CDR3 totals 16 residues.